What follows are 3 T cell receptor beta chains derived from one specimen sequenced in a study of cytomegalovirus exposure and HLA in healthy donors. Some clones are missing from TCRdb's copy, which holds only in-frame ones; the method was immunoSEQ multiplex PCR. This table has roughly 150,000 clones, 85% to 90% appearing once. The sequencing input was PBMCs. All receptors derive from a woman aged 18-29 years in good health and CMV-seropositive.

The chain has TRBV5-1 and TRBJ2-2, with D possibly being TRBD1 (5 bases). The CDR3 totals 13 residues. V gave up 4 bases and J gave up 5 bases, with 9 bases separating them. Germline V gene data show CDR1 as SGHRS and CDR2 as YFSETQ. The CDR3 DNA follows: TGCGCCAGCAGCCCGACAGTTACCGGGGAGCTGTTTTTT. It is translated as CASSPTVTGELFF.

There are a few counts of this clone. The chain is built from TRBV29-1 and TRBJ1-2; 8 nucleotides agree with TRBD1. The germline V gene encodes CDR1 SQVTM and CDR2 ANQGSEA. This CDR3 spans 14 amino acids. The J segment lost 4 bases and the V segment lost 5 bases, leaving 9 bases of the junction unmatched. CDR3 DNA: TGCAGCGTTACAGGGGGATCCTTTCTCTATGGCTACACCTTC. Translation gives CSVTGGSFLYGYTF.

The chain combines TRBV11-3 with TRBJ1-2; 8 bases align to TRBD1. Unmatched junction bases numbered 2, after V lost 5 bases and J lost 3 bases. CDR3 length: 13 amino acids. Germline values: CDR1 SGHNT, CDR2 YENEEA. CDR3: CASSPQGDYGYTF. CDR3 bases: TGTGCCAGCAGCCCACAGGGGGACTATGGCTACACCTTC.